This T cell receptor (beta chain) was sequenced during a study of cytomegalovirus exposure and HLA in healthy donors. General study points: What a later analysis showed was that several of the most significant clusters appeared linked to common viral pathogens. Researchers reported that a few CMV-associated chains were confirmed in vitro as CMV antigen-specific.

A word on this clone: The target antigen is unknown.

The PCR had 60 Vbeta and 13 Jbeta primers. Only in-frame clones appear in the TCRdb table, and some are missing; sequencing was by immunoSEQ multiplex PCR. The sample has under 100,000 clones. This CDR3 is 18 amino acids long. Germline V gene lookup returns CDR1 MDHEN and CDR2 SYDVKM. Unmatched junction bases numbered 12, after V lost 8 bases and J lost 0 bases. The sequence was collected from a man younger than 45 in good health and CMV-seronegative. Sample: PBMCs. The genes are TRBV28 and TRBJ2-3, with 12 positions matching TRBD2. The CDR3 region is CASALAGLAGGSTDTQYF. The CDR3 DNA reads TGTGCCAGCGCCCTCGCGGGACTAGCGGGCGGAAGCACAGATACGCAGTATTTT.